The 5 T cell receptor beta chains below come from one sample, sequenced in a study of blood T cell dynamics during melanoma immunotherapy (TCRdb year 2020). Libraries were prepared through the immunoSEQ multiplex PCR assay. Sourced from immuneACCESS, this table was stored by TCRdb with only in-frame sequences that have V and J called. A share of the clones is absent; for the studies checked, an unresolved V gene accounts for under half, and the remainder has no known explanation. For this sample there are over 10,000 clones; around 84% appear just once. The top ten constitute roughly 8.9% of the sample. The time point label, read with the paper, signifies: pre-treatment baseline. Sample: blood, taken from a patient treated with checkpoint blockade. The receptors come from a human donor with melanoma.

The chain is built from TRBV2 and TRBJ1-1; the D is unclear. CDR3 length: 14 amino acids. V was trimmed by 1 base and J by 7 bases, leaving 13 bases between them. The germline gives CDR1 SNHLY, CDR2 FYNNEI. DNA of the CDR3: TGTGCCAGCAGTGAAGTAGCGGTATCGGGTGAAGCTTTCTTT. Amino acids: CASSEVAVSGEAFF.

The rearrangement joins TRBV7-2 to TRBJ1-1, with a weak D call TRBD1 (6 bases). CDR1 SGHTA and CDR2 FQGNSA come from the germline V gene. The CDR3 runs to 15 residues. V gave up 1 base and J gave up 4 bases, with 13 bases separating them. The CDR3 sequence: CASSLGGALGTEAFF. The CDR3 coding sequence is TGTGCCAGCAGCTTAGGGGGGGCCTTGGGCACTGAAGCTTTCTTT.

The V gene is TRBV9, the J gene TRBJ2-5, with a possible D match to TRBD1 (5 bases). Germline V lookup: CDR1 SGDLS, CDR2 YYNGEE. The ends were cut back, 3 bases at V and 7 bases at J, with 10 bases in the middle. The CDR3 is made up of 12 amino acids. The DNA for the CDR3 is TGTGCCAGCAGCGCACAGGTGGGGACCCAGTACTTC. It is translated as CASSAQVGTQYF. Based on the CDR3 plus reference TRBV9 and TRBJ2-5, the full variable domain is DSGVTQTPKHLITATGQRVTLRCSPRSGDLSVYWYQQSLDQGLQFLIQYYNGEERAKGNILERFSAQQFPDLHSELNLSSLELGDSALYFCASSAQVGTQYFGPGTRLLVL.

Comment on this clone: Other DNA sequences in the sample encode the same CDR3. The chain joins TRBV27 to TRBJ2-7; D is perhaps TRBD2 (5 bases). CDR1 is MNHEY and CDR2 is SMNVEV in the germline V gene (reference sequence). This CDR3 spans 14 amino acids. V lost 1 base and J lost 1, with 8 bases in between. The CDR3 nucleotides are TGTGCCAGCAGTTTATTTGCGGGTTCCTACGAGCAGTACTTC. It specifies CASSLFAGSYEQYF.

The DNA for the CDR3 is TGTGCCAGCAGCTCGGACGGCGGCTCTGGAAACACCATATATTTT. It codes for CASSSDGGSGNTIYF. V gene TRBV6-5 combines with J gene TRBJ1-3; no firm D call. V lost 6 bases to trimming and J lost 0 bases, with 12 bases between them. CDR3 size: 15 residues. CDR1 is MNHEY and CDR2 is SVGAGI in the germline V gene.